The sequence of this T cell receptor (beta chain) was determined in a study of early T cells in non-severe SARS-CoV-2 infection. Study information: Chains were not paired, and sequencing was done on bulk RNA from unsorted whole blood. Study-wide results and caveats: Comparison of clonotypes with VDJdb favored anti-spike CD8 responses while missing private and CD4 specificities.

Unique molecular identifiers tagged individual cDNA molecules. TCRdb processed the 5' RACE reads anew with MiXCR; each CDR3 protein has one entry. This sample yields approximately 120,000 distinct CDR3 sequences, of which about 15% are seen a single time; about a fifth belongs to the top ten. This CDR3 comprises 13 residues. V was clipped by 4 bases and J by 1 base, with 10 bases between them. Germline CDR1 and CDR2: SQVTM and ANQGSEA. In its sample, this clonotype was seen a few times. The antigen is undetermined. The clonotype originates from an adult who was a healthcare worker with PCR-confirmed SARS-CoV-2 infection or an uninfected control (not recorded which). Sequencing was performed on whole blood. The chain employs TRBV29-1 and TRBJ1-2, with D maybe TRBD1 (6 bases). CDR3 loop: CSVGDTHNYGYTF. The CDR3, as DNA: TGCAGCGTTGGGGACACTCATAACTATGGCTACACCTTC.